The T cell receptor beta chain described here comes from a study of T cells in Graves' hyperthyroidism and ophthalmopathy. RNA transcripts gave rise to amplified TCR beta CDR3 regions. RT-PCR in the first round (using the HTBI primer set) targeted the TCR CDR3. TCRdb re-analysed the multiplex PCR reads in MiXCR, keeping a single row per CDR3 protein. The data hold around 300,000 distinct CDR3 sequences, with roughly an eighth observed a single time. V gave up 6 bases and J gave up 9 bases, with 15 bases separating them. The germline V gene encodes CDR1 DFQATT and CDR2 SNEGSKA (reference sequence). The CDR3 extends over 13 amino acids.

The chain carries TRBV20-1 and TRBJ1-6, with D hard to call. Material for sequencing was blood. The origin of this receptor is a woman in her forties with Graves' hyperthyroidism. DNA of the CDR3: TGCAGTGCGAGGACTTCTGAGAGTTCACCCCTCCACTTT. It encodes CSARTSESSPLHF.